Reported below is one T cell receptor (beta chain). V was cut by 0 bases and J by 0 bases, with 5 bases left in between. CDR1 is SGHDN, CDR2 FVKESK, per germline. There are 14 residues in the CDR3. This sample is part of a study of blood T cell repertoires in COVID-19. Overall study context: Spain, Italy and the United States supplied samples that represented acute and convalescent COVID-19. PBMCs, B-cell-depleted T cells, or T cells were the source of the cDNA or gDNA that made up the material.

Authors' processing steps: Researchers report that nucleated cell counts were estimated from reference gene primer amplification. Profiled with immunoSEQ multiplex PCR; TCRdb holds only in-frame clones, not every one. Clone size and the V and J calls come from that table; the DNA yielded D and trimming. Of 84,000 or so clones in the sample, 87% are singletons; the top ten hold less than 6.5%. Sequenced material: peripheral blood. The chain has TRBV14 and TRBJ1-1; D possibly corresponds to TRBD1 (5 bases). This clonotype originated in a man aged 55 to 69 with acute or convalescent COVID-19. CDR3 in DNA: TGTGCCAGCAGCCAAGACAGGGTGAACACTGAAGCTTTCTTT. This codes for CASSQDRVNTEAFF.